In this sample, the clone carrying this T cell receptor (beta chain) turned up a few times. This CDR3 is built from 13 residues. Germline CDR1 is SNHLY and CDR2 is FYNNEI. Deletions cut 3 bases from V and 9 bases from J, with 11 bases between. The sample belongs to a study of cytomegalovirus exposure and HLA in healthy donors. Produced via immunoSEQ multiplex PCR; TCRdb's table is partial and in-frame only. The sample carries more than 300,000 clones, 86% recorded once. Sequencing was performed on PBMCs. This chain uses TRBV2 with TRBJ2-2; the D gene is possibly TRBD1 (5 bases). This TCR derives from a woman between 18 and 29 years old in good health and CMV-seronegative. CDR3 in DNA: TGTGCCAGCAGTGAGGGGCGTTCTTGGGAGCTGTTTTTT. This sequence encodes CASSEGRSWELFF.